One sample yielded the 13 T cell receptor beta chains listed below, sequenced in a study of Graves' ophthalmopathy and Graves' hyperthyroidism. The sequenced template was RNA, covering the TCR beta CDR3 region. First-round RT-PCR relied on HTBI primers, and a second-round multiplex PCR came next. TCRdb itself ran the multiplex PCR reads through MiXCR, one entry per CDR3 protein. The sample carries hundreds of thousands of distinct CDR3 sequences, around 21% recorded once. The specimen was peripheral blood. The receptors come from a woman aged 18-35 years with stable Graves' hyperthyroidism.

This clonotype was picked up many times. V is TRBV2 and J is TRBJ1-5; D may be TRBD1 (6 bases). The germline gives CDR1 SNHLY, CDR2 FYNNEI. V was clipped by 5 bases and J by 7 bases, with 12 bases between them. The CDR3 length is 13 residues. The CDR3 sequence is CASSKTGPQPQHF. The DNA for the CDR3 is TGTGCCAGCAGTAAGACAGGTCCGCAGCCCCAGCATTTT.

As for this clonotype: A much larger clone sits a single nucleotide away, making a read error possible. CDR3 DNA: TGTGCCAGCAGGGGGACAGGCAATTCACACCTCCACTTT. Translated, it gives CASRGTGNSHLHF. This rearrangement joins TRBV13 to TRBJ1-6, with 8 bases aligning to TRBD1. In germline, CDR1 is PRHDT, CDR2 FYEKMQ (reference sequence). The CDR3 runs to 13 residues.

V gene TRBV24-1 combines with J gene TRBJ2-7; a weak D match, TRBD1 (6 bases). Deletions cut 4 bases from V and 4 bases from J, with 13 bases between. The CDR3 runs to 14 residues. Germline V gives CDR1 KGHDR, CDR2 SFDVKD. CDR3 coding DNA: TGTGCCACCAGTGAGAAGGGGGAATTGTACGAGCAGTACTTC. This sequence encodes CATSEKGELYEQYF.

The J gene is TRBJ1-5, the V gene TRBV19; D ambiguous. The CDR3 has 17 amino acids. Germline CDR1 LNHDA, CDR2 SQIVND (reference sequence). Deletions cut 3 bases from V and 2 bases from J, with 17 bases between. In DNA, the CDR3 is TGTGCCAGTAGTATCCCCGGACTATCCCAGGGCAATCAGCCCCAGCATTTT. It codes for CASSIPGLSQGNQPQHF.

The chain is built from TRBV5-1 and TRBJ2-7; D remains unclear. With 0 bases removed from V and 0 bases from J, the gap between germline ends came to 19 bases. The CDR3 runs to 18 residues. Per the germline V gene, CDR1 is SGHRS and CDR2 is YFSETQ. The CDR3 sequence: CASSLEGIVRRLSYEQYF. The CDR3, as DNA: TGCGCCAGCAGCTTGGAGGGTATCGTCAGGCGCCTCTCCTACGAGCAGTACTTC.

This clonotype was recorded many times. A clone one base away is much larger, so this may be a read error. Because it lacks the conserved phenylalanine or tryptophan at the end, this CDR3 is likely a read error. This chain connects TRBV7-2 to TRBJ2-7; TRBD2 aligns across 15 bases. This CDR3 has 15 residues. Germline V CDR1 and CDR2: SGHTA, FQGNSA. V lost 5 bases, J lost 2 bases, and 1 base stayed unmatched. CDR3 loop: CASSRTSGRAYEQYL. The DNA of the CDR3 is TGTGCCAGCAGCAGGACTAGCGGGAGGGCCTACGAGCAGTACCTC.

This clonotype appeared many times. This sequence joins TRBV7-8 and TRBJ1-5; D gene unclear. CDR3 size: 16 residues. CDR1 is SGHVS, CDR2 FQNEAQ, per germline. V was cut by 1 base and J by 2 bases, with 12 bases left in between. As DNA, the CDR3 is TGTGCCAGCAGCTTAGGACGGGGTGCCGGCAATCAGCCCCAGCATTTT. Encoded protein: CASSLGRGAGNQPQHF.

This clonotype came up many times. The chain combines TRBV29-1 with TRBJ2-7; maybe TRBD1 (6 bases). The V end lost 6 bases, the J end lost 1 base, and 13 bases lay between the germline ends. CDR1 is SQVTM, CDR2 ANQGSEA, per germline. CDR3 length: 13 residues. In DNA, the CDR3 is TGCAGCGTCGGGGACACTTTGTCCTACGAGCAGTACTTC. This encodes CSVGDTLSYEQYF.

This clonotype appeared many times. CDR3 residues: CASSPAWGETQYF. Here the CDR3 DNA reads TGCGCCAGCAGCCCAGCCTGGGGAGAGACCCAGTACTTC. The chain uses TRBV4-1 and TRBJ2-5; D not certain. Per germline, CDR1 MGHRA and CDR2 YSYEKL. V was trimmed by 4 bases and J by 4 bases, leaving 10 bases between them. CDR3 length equals 13 residues.

This clonotype was seen ten or more times. The rearrangement uses TRBV7-8 and TRBJ2-2; D perhaps matches TRBD1 (6 bases). The CDR3 is 17 amino acids. V lost 5 bases to trimming and J lost 0 bases, with 16 bases between them. The germline V gene encodes CDR1 SGHVS and CDR2 FQNEAQ. CDR3 DNA: TGTGCCAGCAGCATGAGGACAGCCCTTTCGAACACCGGGGAGCTGTTTTTT. Translating gives CASSMRTALSNTGELFF. Variable domain in full (rest from reference TRBV7-8 and TRBJ2-2): GAGVSQSPRYKVAKRGQDVALRCDPISGHVSLFWYQQALGQGPEFLTYFQNEAQLDKSGLPSDRFFAERPEGSVSTLKIQRTQQEDSAVYLCASSMRTALSNTGELFFGEGSRLTVL.

This clonotype was seen many times. V and J are TRBV12-3 or TRBV12-4 and TRBJ1-5; D is uncertain. Trimming cost V 3 bases and J 4 bases, with 10 bases left between them. The length of the CDR3 is 14 residues. The DNA for the CDR3 is TGTGCCAGCAGTTTTTCCCCGGATAATCAGCCCCAGCATTTT. It codes for CASSFSPDNQPQHF.

V usage is TRBV2 and J usage is TRBJ1-5; D remains ambiguous. Germline V gives CDR1 SNHLY, CDR2 FYNNEI. V was clipped by 6 bases and J by 1 base, with 10 bases between them. The CDR3 loop spans 14 amino acids. The CDR3 protein is CASRRRASNQPQHF. In DNA form, the CDR3 reads TGTGCCAGCAGGAGGAGGGCGAGCAATCAGCCCCAGCATTTT.

The sample holds many counts of this clonotype. The chain has TRBV19 and TRBJ1-1; 8 bases map to TRBD1. Trimming took 4 bases from V and 5 from J; bases not matched to a gene: 12. Germline values: CDR1 LNHDA, CDR2 SQIVND (reference sequence). This CDR3 comprises 16 residues. The CDR3: CASSTRQGPRRTEAFF. The CDR3 DNA sequence: TGTGCCAGTAGTACAAGACAGGGGCCGAGAAGGACTGAAGCTTTCTTT.